These 27 T cell receptor beta chains were all obtained from the same sample, sequenced in a study of Graves' ophthalmopathy and Graves' hyperthyroidism. RNA transcripts were the template, and TCR beta CDR3 regions were amplified from them. Second-round multiplex PCR came after a first-round RT-PCR that employed HTBI primers. Via MiXCR, TCRdb re-called the multiplex PCR reads, giving one row per CDR3 protein. This table has about 740,000 distinct CDR3 sequences, roughly two fifths appearing once. The sequenced sample consisted of peripheral blood. Every receptor here comes from an adult man with Graves' ophthalmopathy.

This clonotype was detected many times. V and J are TRBV2 and TRBJ2-2, with D unclear. CDR1 and CDR2 from the germline V gene are SNHLY and FYNNEI. The CDR3 sequence is 14 residues long. V dropped 4 bases and J dropped 0 bases, with 6 bases sitting between them. CDR3 amino acids: CASSAATNTGELFF. In DNA, the CDR3 is TGTGCCAGCAGTGCCGCCACGAACACCGGGGAGCTGTTTTTT.

Turning to this clonotype: As the CDR3 is not closed by the conserved phenylalanine or tryptophan, this likely results from a read error. The V gene is TRBV2, the J gene TRBJ1-1; 8 bases are a match to TRBD1. The CDR3 contains 15 residues. V lost 5 bases, J lost 2 bases, and 7 bases stayed unmatched. Germline V gene data show CDR1 as SNHLY and CDR2 as FYNNEI. The CDR3 protein is CASSYLGTGNTEAFI. For the CDR3, the DNA is TGTGCCAGCAGTTACTTAGGGACAGGAAACACTGAAGCTTTCATT.

The chain recombines TRBV7-2 with TRBJ1-4; D is possibly TRBD1 (5 bases). V dropped 5 bases and J dropped 7 bases, with 20 bases sitting between them. From germline, CDR1 is SGHTA and CDR2 FQGNSA. The CDR3 is 16 residues long. Written as DNA, the CDR3 is TGTGCCAGCAGCCTATCCGTGGACACAGAGGTTGAAAAACTGTTTTTT. Residues: CASSLSVDTEVEKLFF.

The table lists this clonotype with many counts. The chain is built from TRBV7-2 and TRBJ2-2, with TRBD2 matching 8 bases. With V trimmed by 3 bases and J by 6 bases, 6 bases remained unmatched. The germline gives CDR1 SGHTA, CDR2 FQGNSA. The CDR3 is made up of 15 amino acids. CDR3: CASSLDPGGAGELFF. The DNA of the CDR3 is TGTGCCAGCAGCTTGGATCCCGGGGGGGCCGGGGAGCTGTTTTTT. Full variable domain (remainder filled in from reference TRBV7-2 and TRBJ2-2): GAGVSQSPSNKVTEKGKDVELRCDPISGHTALYWYRQSLGQGLEFLIYFQGNSAPDKSGLPSDRFSAERTGGSVSTLTIQRTQQEDSAVYLCASSLDPGGAGELFFGEGSRLTVL.

CDR3 DNA sequence: TGTGCCAGCAGTCCCCGTCTAGCGGGCGGGGAGCTGTTTTTT. Its protein is CASSPRLAGGELFF. The chain is built from TRBV7-2 and TRBJ2-2; 8 bases are shared with TRBD2. The CDR3 has 14 amino acids. In germline, CDR1 is SGHTA, CDR2 FQGNSA. V was pared by 6 bases and J by 7 bases, with 7 bases of the junction left unmatched.

This clonotype turned up a few times. Written as DNA, the CDR3 is TGTGCCAGCAGCTTAAAGGGGTACTATAATTCACCCCTCCACTTT. Its translation: CASSLKGYYNSPLHF. The chain joins TRBV11-2 to TRBJ1-6; perhaps TRBD1 as D (5 bases). CDR3 length equals 15 residues. The V end was cut by 2 bases, the J end by 3 bases, with 8 bases between. Germline V gives CDR1 SGHAT, CDR2 FQNNGV.

This clonotype was seen a few times. The chain combines TRBV7-9 with TRBJ1-3, with D unresolved. Trimming removed 5 bases from V and 3 bases from J, with 14 bases in between. The CDR3 extends over 15 amino acids. Germline loops: CDR1 SEHNR, CDR2 FQNEAQ (reference sequence). This chain's CDR3 is CASSQEVGFGNTIYF. CDR3 sequence (DNA): TGTGCCAGCAGCCAAGAGGTGGGATTTGGAAACACCATATATTTT.

Notes on this clonotype: A much more abundant neighbour one base away suggests this may be a read error. The V and J genes are TRBV19 and TRBJ1-1; D is unclear. This CDR3 spans 14 amino acids. V lost 7 bases and J 1 base, leaving 13 bases between the germline ends. From germline, CDR1 is LNHDA and CDR2 SQIVND (reference sequence). As DNA, the CDR3 is TGTGCCAGTAAGGTTGCGGACCAGAACACTGAAGCTTTCTTT. Its protein is CASKVADQNTEAFF.

The J gene is TRBJ1-5, the V gene TRBV20-1; D call uncertain. The CDR3 runs 10 residues. Trimming cost V 6 bases and J 11 bases, with 11 bases left between them. Germline V gives CDR1 DFQATT, CDR2 SNEGSKA (reference sequence). Here the CDR3 reads CSAHDETQHF. The CDR3 coding sequence is TGCAGTGCCCACGATGAGACCCAGCATTTT.

This clonotype was observed a few times. The chain recombines TRBV19 with TRBJ1-6; 7 nucleotides line up with TRBD1. In germline, CDR1 is LNHDA, CDR2 SQIVND (reference sequence). This CDR3 region has 14 residues. J gave up 7 bases and V 3 bases, and 3 bases lay outside the gene matches. The DNA of the CDR3 is TGTGCCAGTAGTATGGAGGGGGCGAATTCACCCCTCCACTTT. This encodes CASSMEGANSPLHF.

The chain joins TRBV19 to TRBJ2-7; 7 positions agree with TRBD2. Germline CDR1 is LNHDA and CDR2 is SQIVND (reference sequence). The V segment lost 4 bases and the J segment 5 bases; nucleotides outside the gene matches: 11. This CDR3 has 15 amino acids. In DNA, the CDR3 is TGTGCCAGTAGTAGCACCGCGGGAGTGACCGACGAGCAGTACTTC. It yields the protein CASSSTAGVTDEQYF.

This clonotype was counted only a few times. The V gene is TRBV4-3, the J gene TRBJ2-5; TRBD2 aligns across 7 bases. There are 16 residues in the CDR3. The germline V gene has CDR1 LGHNA and CDR2 YSLEER. After removal of 1 base from V and 1 base from J, the junction contained 6 bases not matched to a gene. In nucleotides, the CDR3 is TGCGCCAGCAGCCAAGTGGTGTCTAGCGGCCAAGAGACCCAGTACTTC. This codes for CASSQVVSSGQETQYF.

This clonotype was picked up many times. This chain connects TRBV29-1 to TRBJ1-5, with TRBD1 matching over 10 bases. V was clipped by 7 bases and J by 3 bases; unmatched bases: 12. The CDR3 contains 16 residues. The germline V gene has CDR1 SQVTM and CDR2 ANQGSEA. The CDR3 reads CSALTGTGEYNQPQHF. The CDR3 DNA sequence: TGCAGCGCTCTCACCGGGACAGGGGAGTACAATCAGCCCCAGCATTTT.

This clonotype was counted only a few times. This chain uses TRBV20-1 with TRBJ1-5; D gene ambiguous. The CDR3 totals 15 residues. Germline V gene lookup returns CDR1 DFQATT and CDR2 SNEGSKA (reference sequence). The V end lost 2 bases, the J end lost 3 bases, and 14 bases lay between the germline ends. In DNA form, the CDR3 reads TGCAGTGCTAGATCCGGGGTGGGGATCAATCAGCCCCAGCATTTT. Translation: CSARSGVGINQPQHF.

Ten or more counts support this clonotype. CDR3 sequence: CASRPREAAGTQYF. CDR3 DNA sequence: TGTGCCAGCAGACCCCGAGAGGCCGCGGGGACCCAGTACTTC. The chain uses TRBV12-3 or TRBV12-4 and TRBJ2-5; D might be TRBD2 (5 bases). V was trimmed by 6 bases and J by 7 bases, leaving 18 bases between them. The CDR3 loop spans 14 amino acids.

DNA for the CDR3: TGTGCCAGCAGCCAGGGTACAGGGTCGTCAATCTACGAGCAGTACTTC. Translation: CASSQGTGSSIYEQYF. The V and J genes are TRBV14 and TRBJ2-7; a weak D match, TRBD1 (6 bases). Looked up from germline, CDR1 is SGHDN and CDR2 is FVKESK. Between the trimmed V and J ends, which lost 3 bases and 3 bases, there was a span of 18 bases. CDR3 length: 16 residues.

V gene TRBV7-9 combines with J gene TRBJ2-5; D not certain. The CDR3 is 13 amino acids. V lost 5 bases to trimming and J lost 5 bases, with 12 bases between them. The germline V gene encodes CDR1 SEHNR and CDR2 FQNEAQ (reference sequence). The CDR3 sequence is CASSQMGPETQYF. CDR3 coding DNA: TGTGCCAGCAGCCAAATGGGCCCTGAGACCCAGTACTTC.

To note about this clonotype: It may be a read error: a sequence one base away is much more abundant. This chain connects TRBV6-1 to TRBJ2-7, with D tentatively TRBD1 (5 bases). This CDR3 region has 15 residues. From germline, CDR1 is MNHNS and CDR2 SASEGT. The DNA for the CDR3 is TGTGCCAGCAGTTCCCTCACAGGCGGCCACTACGGGCAGTACTTC. Translated: CASSSLTGGHYGQYF.

This chain joins TRBV7-9 and TRBJ2-2; TRBD1 is a possible D gene (6 bases). Per the germline V gene, CDR1 is SEHNR and CDR2 is FQNEAQ (reference sequence). Trimming took off 5 bases at V and 7 bases at J, with 11 bases between the two ends. The CDR3 has 13 residues. DNA of the CDR3: TGTGCCAGCAGCCCGAACAGGGTCGGGGAGCTGTTTTTT. The encoded protein is CASSPNRVGELFF.

About this clonotype itself: Just one base apart from a much larger clone, this may be a read error. The J gene is TRBJ1-1, the V gene TRBV29-1; D is unclear. CDR1 is SQVTM, CDR2 ANQGSEA, per germline. The CDR3 is made up of 12 amino acids. The CDR3 spells CSVWSENTVAFF. The CDR3 nucleotides are TGCAGCGTTTGGTCGGAGAACACTGTAGCTTTCTTT.

The V gene is TRBV28, the J gene TRBJ1-5; maybe TRBD1 (6 bases). The germline V gene encodes CDR1 MDHEN and CDR2 SYDVKM. V was cut by 2 bases and J by 3 bases, with 17 bases left in between. This CDR3 contains 17 residues. CDR3 region: CASSLRTGTYVNQPQHF. The CDR3 bases are TGTGCCAGCAGTTTACGAACAGGGACCTATGTCAATCAGCCCCAGCATTTT.

CDR3 nucleotide sequence: TGTGCCAGCGTGGAGGGACAGGGTAACTATGGCTACACCTTC. Protein sequence: CASVEGQGNYGYTF. This rearrangement joins TRBV25-1 to TRBJ1-2; 9 bases match TRBD1. Germline loops: CDR1 MGHDK, CDR2 SYGVNS. The CDR3 covers 14 residues. With V trimmed by 8 bases and J by 1 base, 5 bases remained unmatched.

Only a few counts were recorded for this clonotype. The chain has TRBV19 and TRBJ2-6; D gene ambiguous. The CDR3 consists of 16 residues. V was cut by 4 bases and J by 4 bases, with 14 bases left in between. Germline V CDR1 and CDR2: LNHDA, SQIVND (reference sequence). The CDR3 DNA follows: TGTGCCAGTAGTACTCCGGGCTCGAGCGGGGCCAACGTCCTGACTTTC. This translates into CASSTPGSSGANVLTF.

Details on this clonotype: Germline and junction disagree at one end, which may indicate a read error. CDR3 in DNA: TGTGCCAGCAGTGAAGCGGGGGCAGGTCCTTCACCCCTCCACTTT. This gives the protein CASSEAGAGPSPLHF. The chain recombines TRBV10-3 with TRBJ1-6; a possible D gene is TRBD1 (6 bases). The CDR3 runs to 15 residues. In germline, CDR1 is ENHRY, CDR2 SYGVKD.

V usage is TRBV12-3 or TRBV12-4 and J usage is TRBJ1-1, with TRBD1 identical over 8 bases. The ends lost 5 bases at V and 1 base at J; junction bases unmatched: 15. CDR3 size: 18 residues. The CDR3 spells CASSLYPGQVLGNTEAFF. The CDR3 DNA follows: TGTGCCAGCAGTCTTTATCCGGGACAGGTCCTGGGGAACACTGAAGCTTTCTTT.

This clonotype was counted many times. This chain links TRBV29-1 with TRBJ1-5; D gene uncertain. CDR1 SQVTM and CDR2 ANQGSEA come from the germline V gene. The CDR3 has 12 amino acids. Trimming stripped 4 bases from V and 0 bases from J, with 4 bases between. The CDR3 protein is CSVAYSNQPQHF. The CDR3 DNA is TGCAGCGTTGCCTATAGCAATCAGCCCCAGCATTTT.

The chain uses TRBV5-1 and TRBJ1-1; TRBD1 might be the D (5 bases). V shed 0 bases and J shed 3 bases, with 12 bases lying between them. This CDR3 comprises 15 residues. CDR1 and CDR2 (germline): SGHRS, YFSETQ. The CDR3 sequence: CASSLGPLGDTEAFF. The CDR3 bases are TGCGCCAGCAGCTTGGGGCCTTTAGGGGACACTGAAGCTTTCTTT.